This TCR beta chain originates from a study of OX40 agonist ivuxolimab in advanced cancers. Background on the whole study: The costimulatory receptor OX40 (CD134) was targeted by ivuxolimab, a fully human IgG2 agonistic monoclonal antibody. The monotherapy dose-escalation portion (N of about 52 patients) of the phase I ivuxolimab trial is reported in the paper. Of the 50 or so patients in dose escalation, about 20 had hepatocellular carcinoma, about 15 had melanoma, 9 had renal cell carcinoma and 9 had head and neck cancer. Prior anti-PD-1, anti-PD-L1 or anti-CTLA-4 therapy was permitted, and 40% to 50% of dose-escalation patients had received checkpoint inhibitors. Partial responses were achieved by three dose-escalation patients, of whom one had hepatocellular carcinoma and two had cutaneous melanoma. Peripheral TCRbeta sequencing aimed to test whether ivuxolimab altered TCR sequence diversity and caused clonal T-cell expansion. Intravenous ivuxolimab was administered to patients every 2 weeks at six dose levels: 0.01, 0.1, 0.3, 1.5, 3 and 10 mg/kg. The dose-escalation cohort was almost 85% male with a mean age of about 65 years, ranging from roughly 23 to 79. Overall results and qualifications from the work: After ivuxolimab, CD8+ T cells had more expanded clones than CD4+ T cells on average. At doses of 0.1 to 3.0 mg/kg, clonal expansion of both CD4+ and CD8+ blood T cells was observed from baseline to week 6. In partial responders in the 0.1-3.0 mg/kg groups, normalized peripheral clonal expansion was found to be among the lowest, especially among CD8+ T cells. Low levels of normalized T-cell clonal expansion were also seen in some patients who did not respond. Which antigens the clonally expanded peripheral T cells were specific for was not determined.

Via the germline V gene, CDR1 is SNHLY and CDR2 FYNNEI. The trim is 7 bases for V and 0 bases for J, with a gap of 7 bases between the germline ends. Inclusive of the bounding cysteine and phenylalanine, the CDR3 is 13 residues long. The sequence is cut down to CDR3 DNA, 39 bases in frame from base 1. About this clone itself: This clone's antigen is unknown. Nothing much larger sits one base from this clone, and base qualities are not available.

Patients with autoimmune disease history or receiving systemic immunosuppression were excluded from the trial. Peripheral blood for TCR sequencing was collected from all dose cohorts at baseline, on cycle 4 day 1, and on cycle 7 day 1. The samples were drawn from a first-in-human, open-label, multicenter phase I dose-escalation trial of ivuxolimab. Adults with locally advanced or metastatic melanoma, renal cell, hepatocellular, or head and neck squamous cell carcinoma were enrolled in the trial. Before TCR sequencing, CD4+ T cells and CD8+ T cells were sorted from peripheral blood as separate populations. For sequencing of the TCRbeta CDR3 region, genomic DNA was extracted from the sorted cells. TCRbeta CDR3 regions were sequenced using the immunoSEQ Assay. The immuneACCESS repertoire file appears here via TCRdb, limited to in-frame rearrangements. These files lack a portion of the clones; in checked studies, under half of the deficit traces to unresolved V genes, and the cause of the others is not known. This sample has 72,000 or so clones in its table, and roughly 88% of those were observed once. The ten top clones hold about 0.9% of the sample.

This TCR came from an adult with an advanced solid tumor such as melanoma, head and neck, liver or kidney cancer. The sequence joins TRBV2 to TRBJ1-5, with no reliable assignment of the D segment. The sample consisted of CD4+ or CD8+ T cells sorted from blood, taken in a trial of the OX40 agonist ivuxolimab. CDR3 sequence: CASNLNSNQPQHF. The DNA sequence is TGTGCCAGCAACTTGAATAGCAATCAGCCCCAGCATTTT.